This is a list of T cell receptor beta chains from one sample in a study of blood T cell repertoires in COVID-19. The table came from immunoSEQ multiplex PCR; TCRdb's copy has only in-frame clones and leaves some out. Among 180,000 or so clones, roughly 85% were seen once, and the ten largest hold 4.5% to 5%. The material sequenced was peripheral blood. The receptors shown here come from an elderly woman with acute or convalescent COVID-19. CDR3s leave out the opening cysteine and the closing phenylalanine or tryptophan. Fields, in order: J gene, V gene, CDR3 protein.

J: TRBJ2-7
V: TRBV7-9
CDR3: ASSSNTDSREQY

J: TRBJ2-7
V: TRBV7-9
CDR3: ASSLAGGYEQY

J: TRBJ2-7
V: TRBV5-1
CDR3: ASSLFFGQEGEQY

J: TRBJ1-5
V: TRBV27
CDR3: ASSPGQGGARAQH

J: TRBJ2-1
V: TRBV4-3
CDR3: ASSQELLGSEQF

J: TRBJ2-5
V: TRBV5-1
CDR3: ASSLPRWGPGRGEETQY

J: TRBJ2-7
V: TRBV28
CDR3: ASSSSGTGTPYEQY

J: TRBJ1-1
V: TRBV7-8
CDR3: ASSLEYLLTEAF

J: TRBJ2-1
V: TRBV7-2
CDR3: ASSYRTSFDEQF

J: TRBJ2-1
V: TRBV7-2
CDR3: ASSPRSGRGGEQF

J: TRBJ2-7
V: TRBV15
CDR3: ATSRPWGDEQY

J: TRBJ1-6
V: TRBV7-8
CDR3: ASSLETGGWSPLH

J: TRBJ1-1
V: TRBV11-2
CDR3: ASSAYRGRNTEAF

J: TRBJ1-5
V: TRBV6-2/TRBV6-3
CDR3: ASSPVGTNQPQH

J: TRBJ1-5
V: TRBV9
CDR3: ASSDDRYSNQPQH

J: TRBJ2-1
V: TRBV19
CDR3: ASSATSERYNEQF

J: TRBJ2-3
V: TRBV5-1
CDR3: ASSLAPGGGPDTQY

J: TRBJ1-1
V: TRBV4-1
CDR3: ASSQGGPTEAF

J: TRBJ1-1
V: TRBV4-3
CDR3: ASSQGRTGGSTEAF

J: TRBJ1-1
V: TRBV19
CDR3: ASSLRQGVSEAF

J: TRBJ1-1
V: TRBV6-4
CDR3: ASRKQGADTEAF

J: TRBJ2-5
V: TRBV28
CDR3: ASSLYSGTGLPSGKETQY

J: TRBJ1-2
V: TRBV6-5
CDR3: ASSYGTGTGYT

J: TRBJ2-3
V: TRBV7-2
CDR3: ASSFTGTSGMTDTQY

J: TRBJ1-4
V: TRBV19
CDR3: ASSFAGVQKLF

J: TRBJ1-1
V: TRBV7-2
CDR3: ASSPPGRTEAF

J: TRBJ1-1
V: TRBV18
CDR3: ASSPSTQANTEAF

J: TRBJ1-2
V: TRBV30
CDR3: ACRGFRGYT

J: TRBJ1-2
V: TRBV9
CDR3: ASNRGAPNYGYT

J: TRBJ2-3
V: TRBV12-3/TRBV12-4
CDR3: ASRESTDTQY

J: TRBJ2-7
V: TRBV4-3
CDR3: ASSMREGDYEQY

J: TRBJ1-1
V: TRBV6-2/TRBV6-3
CDR3: ASSFVGQKNTEAF

J: TRBJ1-2
V: TRBV5-1
CDR3: ASSFVGREYGYT

J: TRBJ1-2
V: TRBV7-2
CDR3: ASSFRGLSGYT

J: TRBJ2-7
V: TRBV27
CDR3: ASSFSNFYEQY

J: TRBJ1-1
V: TRBV14
CDR3: ASSRGGALLNTEAF

J: TRBJ2-4
V: TRBV18
CDR3: ASSPGQGAGGIQY

J: TRBJ2-1
V: TRBV18
CDR3: ASSPLFDEQF

J: TRBJ1-5
V: TRBV2
CDR3: ASRGVSNQPQH

J: TRBJ2-3
V: TRBV6-6
CDR3: ASSFPWGGDTQY

J: TRBJ2-7
V: TRBV4-3
CDR3: ASSQDRWQKDEQY

J: TRBJ1-3
V: TRBV13
CDR3: ASSLVGSTIY

J: TRBJ1-1
V: TRBV6-5
CDR3: ASRYPSSGMHEAF

J: TRBJ1-6
V: TRBV2
CDR3: ASGQTSNSPLH

J: TRBJ1-1
V: TRBV18
CDR3: ASSDRNTEAF

J: TRBJ2-1
V: TRBV28
CDR3: ASSSFPGGWDEQF

J: TRBJ2-3
V: TRBV7-9
CDR3: ASSPINRDRGGDTQY

J: TRBJ2-3
V: TRBV11-2
CDR3: ASSFSLAVDTQY

J: TRBJ2-2
V: TRBV2
CDR3: ASRLESGTGELF

J: TRBJ1-5
V: TRBV28
CDR3: ASSLFPPAQH

J: TRBJ1-2
V: TRBV21-1
CDR3: ASNLSDGYT

J: TRBJ1-1
V: TRBV28
CDR3: ASSLGTRGNTEAF

J: TRBJ2-5
V: TRBV19
CDR3: ASSSSGRAKDGETQY

J: TRBJ2-2
V: TRBV5-1
CDR3: ASSSQGTPTGELF

J: TRBJ2-7
V: TRBV7-8
CDR3: ARASDPTASGNNLSYEQY